These 32 T cell receptor beta chains originate from one sample sequenced in a study of blood T cells in healthy people across ages. Combining a sample-barcoded 5' primer with a J-beta primer mix, a second PCR ran for roughly 6 to 12 cycles. One entry per CDR3 protein results from TCRdb running MiXCR on the 5' RACE reads. This table holds over 700,000 distinct CDR3 sequences, approximately 53% found once. What was sequenced was blood. The receptors come from an older man in good health.

The gene calls are TRBV7-9 and TRBJ2-3; TRBD2 matches 15 bases. V shed 5 bases and J 3 bases; nucleotides not matched to a gene: 9. This CDR3 has 18 amino acids. CDR1 and CDR2 (germline): SEHNR, FQNEAQ (reference sequence). In nucleotides, the CDR3 is TGTGCCAGCAGCACAGGACTAGCGGGAGGGCCGATGACAGATACGCAGTATTTT. Translation: CASSTGLAGGPMTDTQYF.

V and J are TRBV19 and TRBJ2-5; D might be TRBD1 or TRBD2, each matching 5 bases. Germline V lookup: CDR1 LNHDA, CDR2 SQIVND (reference sequence). The V and J ends lost 6 bases and 5 bases respectively, with 19 bases between them. The CDR3 runs 15 residues. This chain's CDR3 is CASSAGTPVGETQYF. CDR3 in DNA: TGTGCCAGTAGCGCCGGGACCCCGGTGGGGGAGACCCAGTACTTC.

The chain combines TRBV29-1 with TRBJ2-5; D not certain. CDR1 and CDR2 (germline): SQVTM, ANQGSEA. The CDR3 loop spans 11 amino acids. Trimming stripped 5 bases from V and 2 bases from J, with 6 bases between. Written as DNA, the CDR3 is TGCAGCGTTAGGTGGCAAGAGACCCAGTACTTC. This translates into CSVRWQETQYF. Together with reference TRBV29-1 and TRBJ2-5, the CDR3 gives the full variable domain: SAVISQKPSRDICQRGTSLTIQCQVDSQVTMMFWYRQQPGQSLTLIATANQGSEATYESGFVIDKFPISRPNLTFSTLTVSNMSPEDSSIYLCSVRWQETQYFGPGTRLLVL.

The genes are TRBV7-2 and TRBJ2-2; D is unclear. V dropped 3 bases and J dropped 4 bases, with 12 bases sitting between them. The CDR3 totals 15 residues. Germline V CDR1 and CDR2: SGHTA, FQGNSA. In nucleotides, the CDR3 is TGTGCCAGCAGCTTTTCCAGCCTCATCACCGGGGAGCTGTTTTTT. Residues: CASSFSSLITGELFF. Looking up the rest from reference TRBV7-2 and TRBJ2-2 gives the full variable domain: GAGVSQSPSNKVTEKGKDVELRCDPISGHTALYWYRQSLGQGLEFLIYFQGNSAPDKSGLPSDRFSAERTGGSVSTLTIQRTQQEDSAVYLCASSFSSLITGELFFGEGSRLTVL.

The chain links TRBV14 to TRBJ2-1; D possibly uses TRBD1 or TRBD2 (5 bases each). Trimming shortened V by 4 bases and J by 4 bases, and 23 bases separated the two germline ends. The germline CDR1 and CDR2 sequences are SGHDN and FVKESK. The CDR3 consists of 18 residues. CDR3: CASSLREEDQWGYNEQFF. DNA of the CDR3: TGTGCCAGCAGCCTGCGAGAAGAGGATCAGTGGGGGTACAATGAGCAGTTCTTC.

The chain is built from TRBV9 and TRBJ2-4; 9 bases agree with TRBD1. The better agreement between TRBJ2-7 and the DNA end casts doubt on the J call. This CDR3 is built from 15 residues. CDR1 SGDLS and CDR2 YYNGEE come from the germline V gene. CDR3 region: CASSVGTGGASEQYF. CDR3 in DNA: TGTGCCAGCAGCGTAGGAACAGGGGGCGCTTCCGAGCAGTACTTC.

The V call is TRBV20-1, the J call TRBJ2-5, with TRBD1 matching over 8 bases. The better agreement between TRBJ2-7 and the DNA end casts doubt on the J call. CDR1 DFQATT and CDR2 SNEGSKA come from the germline V gene (reference sequence). This CDR3 spans 14 amino acids. The CDR3 DNA follows: TGCAGTGCTCTTCCGCCGGGACAGGCCTACGAGCAGTACTTC. Translating it yields CSALPPGQAYEQYF.

The V and J genes are TRBV29-1 and TRBJ2-7; TRBD1 is a possible D gene (6 bases). In germline, CDR1 is SQVTM, CDR2 ANQGSEA. Trimming removed 0 bases from V and 12 bases from J, with 30 bases in between. This CDR3 contains 17 residues. In nucleotides, the CDR3 is TGCAGCGTTGAAGATTGGTACAGGGAAGTACTCGGTGAGACCCGGTACTTC. Translating it yields CSVEDWYREVLGETRYF.

This clonotype was observed once. The rearrangement uses TRBV3-1 and TRBJ2-7; D gene unclear. With the DNA end fitting TRBJ2-5 better, the J assignment may be wrong. CDR3 length: 16 amino acids. CDR1 and CDR2 from the germline V gene are LGHDT and YNNKEL (reference sequence). CDR3 protein: CASGLQTPAHGETQYF. The DNA for the CDR3 is TGTGCCAGCGGCCTCCAGACGCCAGCCCATGGAGAGACCCAGTACTTC.

The chain has TRBV7-3 and TRBJ2-7, with D perhaps matching TRBD1 or TRBD2 (5 bases each). Germline loops: CDR1 SGHTA, CDR2 FQGTGA. Trimming took off 5 bases at V and 12 bases at J, with 17 bases between the two ends. CDR3 size: 12 residues. The CDR3 sequence is CASSANRPEGYF. The DNA for the CDR3 is TGTGCCAGCAGCGCAAACAGGCCCGAGGGGTACTTC.

The chain couples TRBV15 to TRBJ1-5; D call uncertain. Looked up from germline, CDR1 is LNHNV and CDR2 is YYDKDF (reference sequence). There are 15 residues in the CDR3. Trimming cost V 0 bases and J 4 bases, with 10 bases left between them. The CDR3 bases are TGTGCCACCAGCAGAGATGGTCGGCATAATCAGCCCCAGCATTTT. This translates into CATSRDGRHNQPQHF.

CDR3 nucleotide sequence: TGTGCCAGCAGCAGGGGGGGGAGCGGCAGATACGCGTATTTT. It specifies CASSRGGSGRYAYF. The chain carries TRBV7-2 and TRBJ2-3, with D tentatively TRBD2 (7 bases). V lost 5 bases and J lost 14, with 23 bases in between. The germline gives CDR1 SGHTA, CDR2 FQGNSA. The CDR3 contains 14 residues.

This chain connects TRBV9 to TRBJ2-3; possible D gene TRBD2, 5 bases. Germline CDR1 reads SGDLS; CDR2 reads YYNGEE. CDR3 length equals 17 residues. Trimming cost V 0 bases and J 1 base, with 15 bases left between them. This CDR3 reads CASSVAPGILGTDTQYF. As DNA, the CDR3 is TGTGCCAGCAGCGTAGCTCCGGGGATTTTGGGCACAGATACGCAGTATTTT.

The CDR3 sequence is CSGEERAGAYEQYF. CDR3 bases: TGCAGTGGAGAGGAGCGAGCGGGGGCCTACGAGCAGTACTTC. V gene TRBV20-1 combines with J gene TRBJ2-7, with TRBD2 matching 8 bases. V shed 7 bases, J shed 2 bases, and the junction held 10 bases outside the gene matches. Germline V gene sequence: CDR1 DFQATT, CDR2 SNEGSKA (reference sequence). There are 14 residues in the CDR3.

Comment on this clonotype: A much larger clone sits a single nucleotide away, making a read error possible. V usage is TRBV29-1 and J usage is TRBJ2-7; D is possibly TRBD1 (6 bases). There are 12 residues in the CDR3. With 8 bases removed from V and 2 bases from J, the gap between germline ends came to 13 bases. Germline CDR1 reads SQVTM; CDR2 reads ANQGSEA. The CDR3 DNA is TGCAGCATTCGGGGACATGCCTACGAGCAGTACTTC. It specifies CSIRGHAYEQYF.

The V and J genes are TRBV24-1 and TRBJ1-2; 7 nucleotides agree with TRBD1. The length of the CDR3 is 16 residues. CDR1 and CDR2 (germline): KGHDR, SFDVKD. V trimming: 2 bases; J trimming: 0 bases; junction bases outside the gene matches: 5. As DNA, the CDR3 is TGTGCCACCAGTGATTCGACAGGGATTGCTAACTATGGCTACACCTTC. It specifies CATSDSTGIANYGYTF.

The chain is built from TRBV6-5 and TRBJ2-1; 7 bases are a match to TRBD1. Germline CDR1 is MNHEY and CDR2 is SVGAGI. J lost 12 bases, V lost 8 bases, and 7 bases had no gene match. The CDR3 consists of 11 residues. The CDR3 loop is CASGKSGGQFF. In DNA form, the CDR3 reads TGTGCCAGCGGAAAATCAGGGGGGCAGTTCTTC.

DNA for the CDR3: TGTGCCAGCAGCCGCGGGGGCGACTTATACAATGAGCAGTTCTTC. Its translation: CASSRGGDLYNEQFF. The chain has TRBV7-9 and TRBJ2-1, with D possibly TRBD2 on 7 matching bases. V dropped 5 bases and J dropped 4 bases, with 15 bases sitting between them. This CDR3 is built from 15 residues. Germline V gives CDR1 SEHNR, CDR2 FQNEAQ (reference sequence). The variable domain in full, with the rest retrieved from reference TRBV7-9 and TRBJ2-1, is DTGVSQNPRHKITKRGQNVTFRCDPISEHNRLYWYRQTLGQGPEFLTYFQNEAQLEKSRLLSDRFSAERPKGSFSTLEIQRTEQGDSAMYLCASSRGGDLYNEQFFGPGTRLTVL.

This clonotype has only a few counts. This chain uses TRBV5-1 with TRBJ2-3; D may be TRBD1 or TRBD2 (5 bases each). There are 18 residues in the CDR3. With 0 bases removed from V and 0 bases from J, the gap between germline ends came to 17 bases. CDR1 is SGHRS and CDR2 is YFSETQ in the germline V gene. The CDR3 loop is CASSLGDRAPTSTDTQYF. CDR3 bases: TGCGCCAGCAGCTTGGGGGACCGTGCGCCCACTAGCACAGATACGCAGTATTTT.

The chain has TRBV27 and TRBJ2-3, with D maybe TRBD2 (6 bases). V dropped 6 bases and J dropped 14 bases, with 30 bases sitting between them. CDR1 MNHEY and CDR2 SMNVEV come from the germline V gene (reference sequence). The CDR3 length is 16 residues. DNA for the CDR3: TGTGCCAGCAGCTCCGACTTGCGGGGAAATACCAGATACGCGTATTTT. This translates into CASSSDLRGNTRYAYF.

The rearrangement joins TRBV25-1 to TRBJ2-1; D may match TRBD1 or TRBD2 (5 bases each). CDR3 length: 16 residues. Germline V gene sequence: CDR1 MGHDK, CDR2 SYGVNS. V lost 3 bases and J lost 4, with 16 bases in between. The CDR3 sequence is CASSDWAGTPYNEQFF. The CDR3 coding sequence is TGTGCCAGCAGTGATTGGGCCGGGACGCCTTACAATGAGCAGTTCTTC.

The J gene is TRBJ2-1, the V gene TRBV28, with 7 bases matching TRBD1. Per germline, CDR1 MDHEN and CDR2 SYDVKM. This CDR3 has 16 residues. Trimming took 5 bases from V and 0 from J; bases not matched to a gene: 7. CDR3 sequence: CASSIPTGSSYNEQFF. The DNA for the CDR3 is TGTGCCAGCAGTATTCCGACAGGGAGCTCCTACAATGAGCAGTTCTTC. Variable domain in full (rest from reference TRBV28 and TRBJ2-1): DVKVTQSSRYLVKRTGEKVFLECVQDMDHENMFWYRQDPGLGLRLIYFSYDVKMKEKGDIPEGYSVSREKKERFSLILESASTNQTSMYLCASSIPTGSSYNEQFFGPGTRLTVL.

This clonotype was counted between two and nine times. The chain has TRBV4-2 and TRBJ2-1; 9 bases line up with TRBD1. The CDR3 covers 16 residues. Per germline, CDR1 LGHNA and CDR2 YNFKEQ. The V gene end was trimmed by 0 bases and the J gene end by 8 bases; junction bases not matched to a gene: 8. The CDR3 DNA sequence: TGTGCCAGCAGCCAAGATGCAAGACAGGGGGATCATGAGCAGTTCTTC. Protein: CASSQDARQGDHEQFF.

A few counts support this clonotype. The chain couples TRBV20-1 to TRBJ1-2, with 9 bases lining up with TRBD1. The CDR3 runs 15 residues. Trimming took 1 base from V and 8 from J; bases not matched to a gene: 11. Germline V gene lookup returns CDR1 DFQATT and CDR2 SNEGSKA (reference sequence). The DNA for the CDR3 is TGCAGTGCTAGAGCCCCGGGACAGGGCGGGCGGGGCTACACCTTC. Its translation: CSARAPGQGGRGYTF.

In this sample, this clonotype turned up a few times. The chain employs TRBV7-2 and TRBJ2-7; D gene uncertain. In germline, CDR1 is SGHTA, CDR2 FQGNSA. The ends were cut back, 4 bases at V and 0 bases at J, with 13 bases in the middle. This CDR3 has 15 residues. The DNA of the CDR3 is TGTGCCAGCAGCTCCAACTTAGCCAGCTCCTACGAGCAGTACTTC. Protein product: CASSSNLASSYEQYF.

This chain joins TRBV24-1 and TRBJ2-4; 7 bases are shared with TRBD2. The assigned J gene may be wrong: the sequence end matches TRBJ2-7 better. The germline gives CDR1 KGHDR, CDR2 SFDVKD. The length of the CDR3 is 14 residues. CDR3 nucleotides: TGTGCCACCAGTGCCGGGACTACTCCCTACGAGCAGTACTTC. This translates into CATSAGTTPYEQYF.

A few counts support this clonotype. The chain combines TRBV5-1 with TRBJ2-4, with D possibly being TRBD1 or TRBD2 (6 bases each). The CDR3 totals 16 residues. CDR1 is SGHRS, CDR2 YFSETQ, per germline. The V gene lost 4 bases and the J gene lost 1 base, with 15 bases spanning the gap. CDR3 DNA sequence: TGCGCCAGCAGCCCTATGGGGGGCCTGGCCAAAAACATTCAGTACTTC. Its translation: CASSPMGGLAKNIQYF.

This chain links TRBV29-1 with TRBJ2-1; D call uncertain. The CDR3 extends over 12 amino acids. The ends were cut back, 5 bases at V and 8 bases at J, with 13 bases in the middle. Germline lookup yields CDR1 SQVTM and CDR2 ANQGSEA. The CDR3 region has the DNA TGCAGCGTTCTCTCCGCCCGGGATGAGCAGTTCTTC. Amino acids: CSVLSARDEQFF.

The CDR3, as DNA: TGTGCCAGCAGGATTCCGCGGGGGAAATACTACAATGAGCAGTTCTTC. Amino acid sequence: CASRIPRGKYYNEQFF. The chain carries TRBV12-3 or TRBV12-4 and TRBJ2-1; 7 bases are shared with TRBD2. This CDR3 is 16 amino acids long. Trimming removed 6 bases from V and 3 bases from J; junction bases left unmatched: 11.

The V call is TRBV6-6, the J call TRBJ2-7; 8 nucleotides agree with TRBD2. With 7 bases clipped from V and 0 bases from J, the junction kept 5 bases outside the gene matches. CDR1 is MNHNY and CDR2 is SVGAGI in the germline V gene (reference sequence). The CDR3 spans 14 residues. The CDR3 spells CASNAGGISYEQYF. Here the CDR3 DNA reads TGTGCCAGCAACGCGGGAGGAATCTCCTACGAGCAGTACTTC.

The chain combines TRBV11-2 with TRBJ2-7; 8 nucleotides line up with TRBD2. The DNA end is more similar to TRBJ2-5, so the J call may be wrong. The CDR3 covers 14 residues. CDR1 and CDR2 (germline): SGHAT, FQNNGV. The CDR3 reads CASSLAGGGGTQYF. CDR3 in DNA: TGTGCCAGCAGCTTAGCGGGAGGGGGAGGGACCCAGTACTTC.

V and J are TRBV20-1 and TRBJ2-7; D is perhaps TRBD2 (6 bases). V lost 0 bases and J lost 9, with 9 bases in between. CDR3 length: 11 amino acids. The germline V gene encodes CDR1 DFQATT and CDR2 SNEGSKA (reference sequence). In DNA form, the CDR3 reads TGCAGTGCTAGAGATATGGGGGGGCAGTACTTC. Translated: CSARDMGGQYF.